These 16 T cell receptor beta chains were sequenced from one sample in a study of STAT5B mutations in CD4+ large granular lymphocyte leukemia. Generated by immunoSEQ multiplex PCR, the TCRdb table keeps only in-frame clones and is missing some. The table lists tens of thousands of clones, roughly 85% of them singletons. The sample consisted of CD4+ T cells from blood buffy coats. These receptors all stem from a human donor in good health.

The rearrangement links TRBV7-2 to TRBJ2-1; maybe TRBD2 (6 bases). The CDR3 sequence is 14 residues long. CDR1 is SGHTA and CDR2 is FQGNSA in the germline V gene. V was pared by 5 bases and J by 4 bases, with 12 bases between. The CDR3 region is CASSVAGKYNEQFF. DNA for the CDR3: TGTGCCAGCAGCGTGGCGGGGAAATACAATGAGCAGTTCTTC.

Turning to this clone: Distinct nucleotide sequences in the sample also encode this CDR3. The CDR3 nucleotides read TGTGCCAGCAGCTTAGGCCAAGAGACCCAGTACTTC. Translating it yields CASSLGQETQYF. This chain links TRBV7-2 with TRBJ2-5; no clear D gene. Germline V gene sequence: CDR1 SGHTA, CDR2 FQGNSA. Trimming took 1 base from V and 1 from J, leaving 1 base between them. The CDR3 runs to 12 residues.

V is TRBV4-3 and J is TRBJ1-1; no reliable D call. The CDR3 contains 14 residues. V was clipped by 1 base and J by 10 bases, with 16 bases between them. Germline V gene data show CDR1 as LGHNA and CDR2 as YSLEER. CDR3 sequence reads: CASSQGGNQEGAFF. CDR3 nucleotide sequence: TGCGCCAGCAGCCAAGGGGGAAATCAGGAGGGAGCTTTCTTT.

The chain uses TRBV6-6 and TRBJ1-2; 10 bases agree with TRBD1. Germline lookup yields CDR1 MNHNY and CDR2 SVGAGI (reference sequence). After removal of 6 bases from V and 8 bases from J, the junction contained 6 bases not matched to a gene. CDR3 length equals 13 residues. Written as DNA, the CDR3 is TGTGCCAGCAGAACGACAGGGGGCCAGGGCTACACCTTC. Protein product: CASRTTGGQGYTF.

V usage is TRBV30 and J usage is TRBJ1-1; a weak D match, TRBD1 (5 bases). Trimming left V 0 bases short and J 8 bases short, with 19 bases between. Per germline, CDR1 GTSNPN and CDR2 SVGIG (reference sequence). This CDR3 has 15 residues. The CDR3 DNA is TGTGCCTGGAGTGTATGGGGGGGGAAGTTGATGGAAGCTTTCTTT. This codes for CAWSVWGGKLMEAFF. Full variable domain (rest looked up from reference TRBV30 and TRBJ1-1): SQTIHQWPATLVQPVGSPLSLECTVEGTSNPNLYWYRQAAGRGLQLLFYSVGIGQISSEVPQNLSASRPQDRQFILSSKKLLLSDSGFYLCAWSVWGGKLMEAFFGQGTRLTVV.

V usage is TRBV2 and J usage is TRBJ2-5; 8 bases fit TRBD1. J lost 5 bases, V lost 7 bases, and 9 bases had no gene match. CDR3 length equals 14 residues. Germline CDR1 is SNHLY and CDR2 is FYNNEI. The CDR3 sequence is CASTPGQVTETQYF. CDR3 nucleotides: TGTGCCAGCACCCCGGGACAGGTGACGGAGACCCAGTACTTC.

This clone has only one observation. The chain joins TRBV5-6 to TRBJ1-1, with a tentative D call TRBD1 (6 bases). This CDR3 contains 13 residues. Trimming cost V 4 bases and J 5 bases, with 12 bases left between them. Germline CDR1 reads SGHDT; CDR2 reads YYEEEE. The CDR3 sequence: CASSGGSWTEAFF. CDR3 nucleotide sequence: TGTGCCAGCAGCGGGGGCTCGTGGACTGAAGCTTTCTTT. The full variable domain, with the rest looked up from reference TRBV5-6 and TRBJ1-1, is DAGVTQSPTHLIKTRGQQVTLRCSPKSGHDTVSWYQQALGQGPQFIFQYYEEEERQRGNFPDRFSGHQFPNYSSELNVNALLLGDSALYLCASSGGSWTEAFFGQGTRLTVV.

As DNA, the CDR3 is TGTGCCAGTAGTAATTACAGTTCCCAAGAGACCCAGTACTTC. Translated, it gives CASSNYSSQETQYF. The V gene is TRBV19, the J gene TRBJ2-5; the D is unclear. The CDR3 length is 14 residues. Germline CDR1 LNHDA, CDR2 SQIVND (reference sequence). V lost 4 bases to trimming and J lost 1 base, with 10 bases between them.

The chain employs TRBV11-3 and TRBJ2-7; no definite D call. The ends were cut back, 1 base at V and 2 bases at J, with 9 bases in the middle. The CDR3 runs 14 residues. Germline V CDR1 and CDR2: SGHNT, YENEEA. The CDR3 sequence is CASSLADHPYEQYF. DNA for the CDR3: TGTGCCAGCAGCTTAGCTGACCATCCCTACGAGCAGTACTTC. Filled out from reference TRBV11-3 and TRBJ2-7, the complete variable domain reads EAGVVQSPRYKIIEKKQPVAFWCNPISGHNTLYWYLQNLGQGPELLIRYENEEAVDDSQLPKDRFSAERLKGVDSTLKIQPAELGDSAVYLCASSLADHPYEQYFGPGTRLTVT.

The chain recombines TRBV5-1 with TRBJ2-5, with D possibly matching TRBD2 (5 bases). Trimming removed 0 bases at V and 2 bases at J, with 5 bases between. In germline, CDR1 is SGHRS, CDR2 YFSETQ. The CDR3 loop spans 13 amino acids. This chain's CDR3 is CASSLGGQETQYF. The DNA for the CDR3 is TGCGCCAGCAGCTTGGGCGGGCAAGAGACCCAGTACTTC. The complete variable domain, with remaining parts taken from reference TRBV5-1 and TRBJ2-5, reads KAGVTQTPRYLIKTRGQQVTLSCSPISGHRSVSWYQQTPGQGLQFLFEYFSETQRNKGNFPGRFSGRQFSNSRSEMNVSTLELGDSALYLCASSLGGQETQYFGPGTRLLVL.

The V call is TRBV12-2, the J call TRBJ1-1. TRBV12-2 is a known pseudogene. This CDR3 region has 15 residues. In DNA, the CDR3 is TGTGCAAGTCGGATAGCTGGACTTTTGAACACTGAAGCTTTCTTT. Its protein is CASRIAGLLNTEAFF.

The CDR3, as DNA: TGTGCCAGCAGCCACAGGTCGGGAGGGGCGAACACCGGGGAGCTGTTTTTT. Its protein product is CASSHRSGGANTGELFF. This chain connects TRBV7-6 to TRBJ2-2, with 8 bases fitting TRBD2. V lost 5 bases, J lost 0 bases, and 8 bases stayed unmatched. This CDR3 spans 17 amino acids. Per the germline V gene, CDR1 is SGHVS and CDR2 is FNYEAQ.

The CDR3 spells CASSYELAYHTGELFF. CDR3 nucleotides: TGTGCCAGCAGTTACGAACTAGCGTATCACACCGGGGAGCTGTTTTTT. The rearrangement joins TRBV6-5 to TRBJ2-2; TRBD2 aligns across 7 bases. Germline V gene lookup returns CDR1 MNHEY and CDR2 SVGAGI. The CDR3 has 16 amino acids. V trimming: 2 bases; J trimming: 3 bases; junction bases outside the gene matches: 6.

The chain combines TRBV4-1 with TRBJ1-6; D gene unclear. In germline, CDR1 is MGHRA, CDR2 YSYEKL. This CDR3 spans 14 amino acids. Trimming took off 0 bases at V and 8 bases at J, with 8 bases between the two ends. CDR3 DNA: TGCGCCAGCAGCCAAGACAAGGGAGATTCACCCCTCCACTTT. Amino acids: CASSQDKGDSPLHF.

A word on this clone: The junction differs from germline at one of its ends, possibly a read error. V and J are TRBV6-1 and TRBJ1-1; no firm D call. CDR3 length equals 13 residues. Germline values: CDR1 MNHNS, CDR2 SASEGT. CDR3 amino acids: CASREGRNTEAFF. As DNA, the CDR3 is TGTGCCAGCAGAGAAGGCAGGAACACTGAAGCTTTCTTT.

This sequence joins TRBV5-1 and TRBJ2-5; D possibly corresponds to TRBD2 (7 bases). This CDR3 is built from 14 residues. Trimming removed 4 bases at V and 1 base at J, with 11 bases between. In germline, CDR1 is SGHRS, CDR2 YFSETQ. This CDR3 reads CASSLGGVQETQYF. The CDR3 nucleotides are TGCGCCAGCAGCCTAGGGGGGGTCCAAGAGACCCAGTACTTC.